This TCR beta chain was sequenced for a study of T cells in Graves' hyperthyroidism and ophthalmopathy. Study findings and constraints: Ophthalmopathy and stable hyperthyroidism were told apart by a 13 V-J model. Blood held most thyroid clonotypes expanded above 0.001 frequency.

Graves' hyperthyroidism qualified as stable when ophthalmopathy did not progress within 18 months. Diagnostic assessment was based on clinical symptoms, serum thyroxine and TRAb, thyroid ultrasound and orbital computed tomography. The TCR beta CDR3 regions underwent amplification using RNA transcripts as the source. The HTBI primer set served for first-round RT-PCR of the TCR CDR3. In TCRdb, the multiplex PCR reads were re-called with MiXCR into one record per CDR3 protein. This table holds about 290,000 distinct CDR3 sequences, 12% to 15% found once. This clonotype appeared a few times. Its specificity is unknown. The specimen sequenced was blood. The clonotype was recovered from a woman aged 40 to 55 with Graves' hyperthyroidism.

The CDR3 region is CASSGQGDIQYF. The CDR3 DNA reads as TGTGCCAGCTCGGGTCAGGGGGACATTCAGTACTTC. The chain uses TRBV18 and TRBJ2-4; TRBD1 matches at 7 bases. Germline CDR1 is KGHSH and CDR2 is LQKENI. Losses at the gene ends were 6 bases for V and 8 bases for J; bases not matched to a gene: 4. The CDR3 covers 12 residues.